This entry lists 32 T cell receptor beta chains sequenced from one sample in a study of CD8 T cells in ankylosing spondylitis. No cognate antigen is known for these TCRs. TCRdb ran MiXCR on the 5' RACE reads and lists one entry per CDR3 protein. The sample has roughly 470,000 distinct CDR3 sequences; roughly a quarter are singletons. Points from the study as a whole: What seemed typical of ankylosing spondylitis blood was a TCR beta motif built from several highly homologous variants.

Sequencing was performed on blood, either unsorted or a sorted T cell fraction (not recorded which). The receptors shown here come from a male donor with ankylosing spondylitis.

The V and J genes are TRBV5-6 and TRBJ1-1; D uncertain. The CDR3 spans 16 residues. CDR1 and CDR2 (germline): SGHDT, YYEEEE. V lost 5 bases to trimming and J lost 0 bases, with 17 bases between them. The CDR3 bases are TGTGCCAGCAGTCTTTGGTTACGAGTGTTGAACACTGAAGCTTTCTTT. This codes for CASSLWLRVLNTEAFF.

The table lists this clonotype with a few counts. The CDR3 loop reads CASSLGQVADTQYF. The CDR3 region has the DNA TGTGCCAGCAGCTTGGGGCAGGTAGCCGATACGCAGTATTTT. The genes are TRBV5-5 and TRBJ2-3; D is unclear. CDR1 SGHKS and CDR2 YYEKEE come from the germline V gene (reference sequence). V was clipped by 0 bases and J by 6 bases, with 11 bases between them. This CDR3 region has 14 residues.

The rearrangement links TRBV12-3 or TRBV12-4 to TRBJ1-5, with a possible D match to TRBD1 (6 bases). V was trimmed by 3 bases and J by 6 bases, leaving 15 bases between them. There are 15 residues in the CDR3. The CDR3 DNA follows: TGTGCCAGCAGTTTGGCCAGGGGTTCGGGTCAGCCCCAGCATTTT. Protein product: CASSLARGSGQPQHF.

The rearrangement links TRBV5-1 to TRBJ2-6; a weak D match, TRBD2 (8 bases). V lost 4 bases and J lost 4, with 15 bases in between. Germline loops: CDR1 SGHRS, CDR2 YFSETQ. The CDR3 is made up of 16 amino acids. The CDR3 reads CASSGDSGGGANVLTF. The CDR3 DNA reads TGCGCCAGCAGCGGGGACAGCGGGGGCGGGGCCAACGTCCTGACTTTC.

This clonotype was picked up a small number of times. The J gene is TRBJ1-4, the V gene TRBV7-8; 7 positions match TRBD1. In germline, CDR1 is SGHVS, CDR2 FQNEAQ. The CDR3 has 15 amino acids. J was trimmed by 5 bases and V by 4 bases; bases with no gene match: 7. This CDR3 reads CASSSRDSPNEKLFF. The CDR3 DNA sequence: TGTGCCAGCAGCTCCCGGGACAGCCCCAATGAAAAACTGTTTTTT. Based on the CDR3 plus reference TRBV7-8 and TRBJ1-4, the full variable domain is GAGVSQSPRYKVAKRGQDVALRCDPISGHVSLFWYQQALGQGPEFLTYFQNEAQLDKSGLPSDRFFAERPEGSVSTLKIQRTQQEDSAVYLCASSSRDSPNEKLFFGSGTQLSVL.

This clonotype was found a few times. The V and J genes are TRBV5-1 and TRBJ2-1; 10 bases match TRBD2. This CDR3 is 17 amino acids long. Germline values: CDR1 SGHRS, CDR2 YFSETQ. With V trimmed by 6 bases and J by 5 bases, 14 bases remained unmatched. This CDR3 reads CASTPSSGSMADNEQFF. CDR3 nucleotides: TGCGCCAGCACTCCTTCTAGCGGGAGCATGGCGGACAATGAGCAGTTCTTC.

The chain uses TRBV29-1 and TRBJ2-3; D gene ambiguous. This CDR3 has 10 residues. CDR1 is SQVTM, CDR2 ANQGSEA, per germline. V lost 8 bases and J lost 6, with 9 bases in between. CDR3 loop: CSTWSDTQYF. The DNA for the CDR3 is TGCAGCACCTGGTCGGATACGCAGTATTTT.

This chain links TRBV7-9 with TRBJ2-3, with unresolved D. The germline V and J ends were trimmed by 5 bases and 6 bases, with 9 bases remaining between them. The germline V gene has CDR1 SEHNR and CDR2 FQNEAQ (reference sequence). This CDR3 has 12 residues. The CDR3 reads CASSPLEDTQYF. The DNA for the CDR3 is TGTGCCAGCAGCCCCCTTGAGGATACGCAGTATTTT.

This clonotype was detected only a few times. This chain links TRBV15 with TRBJ2-7; no definite D call. The CDR3 is 12 amino acids. Deletions cut 0 bases from V and 7 bases from J, with 7 bases between. The germline V gene encodes CDR1 LNHNV and CDR2 YYDKDF (reference sequence). CDR3 nucleotides: TGTGCCACCAGCAGAGATATGAGAGAGCAGTACGTC. Encoded protein: CATSRDMREQYV.

This clonotype was recorded a few times. The chain combines TRBV11-3 with TRBJ2-7; D unresolved. Germline CDR1 and CDR2: SGHNT and YENEEA. This CDR3 is 14 amino acids long. V was pared by 1 base and J by 3 bases, with 10 bases between. Here the CDR3 reads CASSLGRVDYEQYV. In nucleotides, the CDR3 is TGTGCCAGCAGCTTAGGACGGGTCGACTACGAGCAGTACGTC.

A few counts support this clonotype. The chain employs TRBV29-1 and TRBJ2-1, with TRBD2 matching over 9 bases. The J segment lost 10 bases and the V segment lost 7 bases, leaving 5 bases of the junction unmatched. Germline CDR1 SQVTM, CDR2 ANQGSEA. The CDR3 runs 11 residues. CDR3 residues: CSADLAGEQFF. The CDR3 DNA reads TGCAGCGCGGATCTAGCGGGGGAGCAGTTCTTC.

The CDR3 DNA reads TGCAGTGCTAAGACGGGACTAGCACCCGGGGAGCTGTTTTTT. It is translated as CSAKTGLAPGELFF. The chain recombines TRBV20-1 with TRBJ2-2, with 9 bases identical to TRBD2. This CDR3 comprises 14 residues. Germline trimming cut 4 bases from V and 6 bases from J; bases unmatched to any gene: 6. The germline CDR1 and CDR2 sequences are DFQATT and SNEGSKA (reference sequence).

The chain uses TRBV14 and TRBJ1-1; no definite D call. Germline assignment: CDR1 SGHDN and CDR2 FVKESK. V lost 4 bases, J lost 2 bases, and 11 bases lay in between. The CDR3 spans 14 residues. The CDR3 bases are TGTGCCAGCAGCCCAAGGTTGAGCAACACTGAAGCTTTCTTT. Translated, it gives CASSPRLSNTEAFF.

Written as DNA, the CDR3 is TGTGCCAGCAGCTTAATAGGGGGGTTAGGTCAGCCCCAGCATTTT. This translates into CASSLIGGLGQPQHF. The chain is built from TRBV7-6 and TRBJ1-5; D possibly corresponds to TRBD1 (6 bases). V lost 2 bases and J lost 6, with 14 bases in between. Germline V gene sequence: CDR1 SGHVS, CDR2 FNYEAQ. The CDR3 has 15 amino acids.

This clonotype was detected only a few times. J is TRBJ2-1 and V is TRBV2, with 8 bases aligning to TRBD1. Trimming at V came to 5 bases and at J to 3 bases, leaving 6 bases not matched to a gene. CDR1 is SNHLY, CDR2 FYNNEI, per germline. The CDR3 is 15 residues long. The CDR3 loop is CASSFGQGLYNEQFF. For the CDR3, the DNA is TGTGCCAGCAGTTTCGGACAGGGCCTCTACAATGAGCAGTTCTTC.

This clonotype was recorded many times. The chain joins TRBV20-1 to TRBJ2-2; the match to TRBD1 covers 7 bases. Germline V gene data show CDR1 as DFQATT and CDR2 as SNEGSKA (reference sequence). This CDR3 contains 13 residues. With V trimmed by 7 bases and J by 5 bases, 7 bases remained unmatched. CDR3 amino acids: CSVPGQLTGELFF. The CDR3 DNA follows: TGCAGTGTCCCGGGACAGCTAACCGGGGAGCTGTTTTTT.

At least ten counts were recorded for this clonotype. This chain links TRBV20-1 with TRBJ2-2; 11 nucleotides agree with TRBD2. The V gene end was trimmed by 6 bases and the J gene end by 0 bases; junction bases not matched to a gene: 6. Germline CDR1 DFQATT, CDR2 SNEGSKA (reference sequence). The CDR3 contains 16 residues. The CDR3 sequence: CSATGLAGPNTGELFF. The CDR3 DNA is TGCAGTGCCACCGGACTAGCGGGTCCGAACACCGGGGAGCTGTTTTTT.

This clonotype was observed a few times. The chain is built from TRBV12-3 or TRBV12-4 and TRBJ2-5, with 9 bases fitting TRBD2. The CDR3 is 15 amino acids. Losses at the gene ends were 3 bases for V and 4 bases for J; bases not matched to a gene: 6. CDR3 nucleotide sequence: TGTGCCAGCAGTTTCGGGCTAGCGGGGACAGAGACCCAGTACTTC. Translating it yields CASSFGLAGTETQYF.

This chain connects TRBV7-7 to TRBJ2-5, with D hard to call. CDR1 and CDR2 from the germline V gene are SSHAT and FNYEAQ (reference sequence). CDR3 length equals 14 residues. Trimming pared 5 bases from V and 1 base from J, leaving 11 bases between. The CDR3 DNA reads as TGTGCCAGCAGCACAAACCTTGGCCAAGAGACCCAGTACTTC. Its translation is CASSTNLGQETQYF.

This sequence joins TRBV5-1 and TRBJ2-1, with a possible D match to TRBD1 (6 bases). V dropped 4 bases and J dropped 4 bases, with 15 bases sitting between them. This CDR3 is 15 amino acids long. The germline gives CDR1 SGHRS, CDR2 YFSETQ. The CDR3 region is CASSPGQNFYNEQFF. In nucleotides, the CDR3 is TGCGCCAGCAGCCCCGGACAGAATTTTTACAATGAGCAGTTCTTC.

The chain employs TRBV10-1 and TRBJ2-1; tentative D call: TRBD2 (5 bases). Trimming pared 0 bases from V and 7 bases from J, leaving 13 bases between. This CDR3 region has 15 residues. Germline assignment: CDR1 WNHNN and CDR2 SYGVQD (reference sequence). CDR3 sequence (DNA): TGCGCCAGCAGTGAGTCGGTTAGCGCAGATAATGAGCAGTTCTTC. Its protein product is CASSESVSADNEQFF.

The V and J genes are TRBV24-1 and TRBJ1-2; 7 nucleotides agree with TRBD1. The CDR3 runs 15 residues. Germline-derived CDR1 and CDR2 are KGHDR and SFDVKD. The V and J ends lost 3 bases and 8 bases, in that order; junction bases with no gene match: 11. The CDR3 sequence: CATSDHPDRVGGYTF. The DNA for the CDR3 is TGTGCCACCAGTGATCATCCTGACAGGGTTGGAGGCTACACCTTC.

This clonotype was counted a few times. This chain joins TRBV2 and TRBJ1-5; 8 nucleotides align to TRBD1. The CDR3 has 16 residues. V shed 5 bases and J 1 base; nucleotides not matched to a gene: 7. The germline gives CDR1 SNHLY, CDR2 FYNNEI. CDR3 DNA: TGTGCCAGCAGTCTCCGGACAGGGCGGAGCAATCAGCCCCAGCATTTT. Translating gives CASSLRTGRSNQPQHF.

This rearrangement joins TRBV30 to TRBJ2-2; the D gene is possibly TRBD2 (5 bases). Germline V lookup: CDR1 GTSNPN, CDR2 SVGIG (reference sequence). V was clipped by 4 bases and J by 3 bases, with 12 bases between them. This CDR3 has 14 amino acids. CDR3 amino acids: CAWNPGADTGELFF. The CDR3 DNA is TGTGCCTGGAACCCCGGAGCGGACACCGGGGAGCTGTTTTTT. The full variable domain, its missing parts supplied by reference TRBV30 and TRBJ2-2, is SQTIHQWPATLVQPVGSPLSLECTVEGTSNPNLYWYRQAAGRGLQLLFYSVGIGQISSEVPQNLSASRPQDRQFILSSKKLLLSDSGFYLCAWNPGADTGELFFGEGSRLTVL.

The V call is TRBV6-6, the J call TRBJ1-6; D gene unclear. CDR1 MNHNY and CDR2 SVGAGI come from the germline V gene (reference sequence). This CDR3 contains 13 residues. Deletions cut 8 bases from V and 1 base from J, with 6 bases between. The DNA for the CDR3 is TGTGCCAGCCAGGTTTCCTATAATTCACCCCTCCACTTT. Translating it yields CASQVSYNSPLHF.

The sample holds a few counts of this clonotype. The chain has TRBV6-1 and TRBJ1-2, with D uncertain. Per the germline V gene, CDR1 is MNHNS and CDR2 is SASEGT. The CDR3 has 15 amino acids. Trimming took 1 base from V and 6 from J, leaving 15 bases between them. In nucleotides, the CDR3 is TGTGCCAGCAGTGAAGAATATGGCATCATCAATGGCTACACCTTC. Protein: CASSEEYGIINGYTF.

This chain links TRBV29-1 with TRBJ2-7; TRBD2 matches 9 bases. Germline assignment: CDR1 SQVTM and CDR2 ANQGSEA. The ends lost 4 bases at V and 5 bases at J; junction bases unmatched: 9. The CDR3 consists of 14 residues. CDR3 residues: CSVVLRLAGHEQYF. In DNA, the CDR3 is TGCAGCGTTGTTCTTAGGCTAGCGGGACACGAGCAGTACTTC.

This clonotype was found a few times. The chain joins TRBV20-1 to TRBJ1-5; possible D gene TRBD1, 6 bases. V gave up 3 bases and J gave up 2 bases, with 11 bases separating them. Germline V lookup: CDR1 DFQATT, CDR2 SNEGSKA (reference sequence). The CDR3 runs to 14 residues. The CDR3, as DNA: TGCAGTGCTAGGGGGGCCTGGGGCAATCAGCCCCAGCATTTT. This codes for CSARGAWGNQPQHF.

This clonotype was observed many times. The chain employs TRBV29-1 and TRBJ2-1, with TRBD2 matching over 8 bases. J lost 9 bases, V lost 7 bases, and 11 bases had no gene match. CDR3 length equals 13 residues. Germline values: CDR1 SQVTM, CDR2 ANQGSEA. The CDR3 DNA is TGCAGCGCCCCCACGGGAGGGAGGAGTGAGCAGTTCTTC. This codes for CSAPTGGRSEQFF.

The genes are TRBV24-1 and TRBJ2-1; the D gene is possibly TRBD1 (5 bases). Germline CDR1 is KGHDR and CDR2 is SFDVKD. This CDR3 has 13 amino acids. V lost 7 bases to trimming and J lost 7 bases, with 13 bases between them. CDR3 DNA sequence: TGTGCCACCAGATCAGACAGTCGGAATGAGCAGTTCTTC. Residues: CATRSDSRNEQFF.

This sequence joins TRBV20-1 and TRBJ2-1; either TRBD1 or TRBD2 may supply D (6 bases each). The CDR3 has 16 amino acids. Trimming left V 6 bases short and J 0 bases short, with 18 bases between. From germline, CDR1 is DFQATT and CDR2 SNEGSKA (reference sequence). As DNA, the CDR3 is TGCAGTGCCGGAGGGGGGAGCCTTACCTCCTACAATGAGCAGTTCTTC. Its translation: CSAGGGSLTSYNEQFF.

Ten or more counts support this clonotype. J is TRBJ2-2 and V is TRBV20-1; possibly TRBD1 for D (6 bases). The CDR3 is made up of 14 amino acids. V shed 1 base and J shed 2 bases, with 8 bases lying between them. Germline lookup yields CDR1 DFQATT and CDR2 SNEGSKA (reference sequence). The CDR3: CSARGGHNTGELFF. Here the CDR3 DNA reads TGCAGTGCTAGAGGGGGACACAACACCGGGGAGCTGTTTTTT.